These 10 T cell receptor beta chains were sequenced from one sample in a study of a mutant IDH1 vaccine in newly diagnosed glioma. Their specific antigens are unknown. Time point denoted: week 11, during vaccination. Every vaccination contained 300 ug of the mutant IDH1 20-mer peptide and was paired with topical imiquimod. Sequencing used immunoSEQ multiplex PCR; TCRdb keeps in-frame clones, though not all of them. The data contain over 55,000 clones, less than 85% of them singletons. Material: PBMCs, obtained from a glioma patient whose treatment included an IDH1 peptide vaccine. These receptor sequences come from a man aged 25 to 40 with glioma.

The chain carries TRBV5-1 and TRBJ2-7, with 7 bases that match TRBD1. This CDR3 contains 14 residues. J lost 2 bases, V lost 3 bases, and 5 bases had no gene match. Germline CDR1 reads SGHRS; CDR2 reads YFSETQ. Written as DNA, the CDR3 is TGCGCCAGCAGCTCTAGGGGGCCCACCTACGAGCAGTACTTC. It translates to CASSSRGPTYEQYF.

This clone was picked up a small number of times. This chain links TRBV27 with TRBJ2-1; D remains unclear. The V gene's germline CDR1 is MNHEY and CDR2 SMNVEV (reference sequence). V dropped 5 bases and J dropped 3 bases, with 14 bases sitting between them. This CDR3 is 15 amino acids long. For the CDR3, the DNA is TGTGCCAGCAGTCCACTGGACGGCATCTACAATGAGCAGTTCTTC. Translating gives CASSPLDGIYNEQFF.

The rearrangement links TRBV5-1 to TRBJ2-3; D might be TRBD2 (5 bases). Trimming cost V 0 bases and J 2 bases, with 10 bases left between them. Germline V gene data show CDR1 as SGHRS and CDR2 as YFSETQ. This CDR3 region has 15 residues. CDR3: CASSLVGKPTDTQYF. The DNA for the CDR3 is TGCGCCAGCAGCTTGGTCGGGAAACCCACAGATACGCAGTATTTT.

The rearrangement links TRBV5-5 to TRBJ1-1, with a tentative D call TRBD1 (6 bases). Trimming shortened V by 1 base and J by 1 base, and 17 bases separated the two germline ends. The CDR3 sequence is 17 residues long. In germline, CDR1 is SGHKS, CDR2 YYEKEE (reference sequence). The CDR3 DNA follows: TGTGCCAGCAGCTTGTCTGTAACAGGGAGAACGAACACTGAAGCTTTCTTT. It translates to CASSLSVTGRTNTEAFF.

The J gene is TRBJ1-6, the V gene TRBV6-1; D unclear. CDR1 is MNHNS, CDR2 SASEGT, per germline. The V gene lost 0 bases and the J gene lost 8 bases, with 14 bases spanning the gap. This CDR3 has 16 residues. The CDR3 nucleotides are TGTGCCAGCAGTGAAGCGCTGACGCTAATGGATTCACCCCTCCACTTT. Amino acids: CASSEALTLMDSPLHF.

The chain joins TRBV11-2 to TRBJ2-4, with D hard to call. The CDR3 length is 14 residues. V shed 1 base and J shed 4 bases, with 8 bases lying between them. Germline CDR1 SGHAT, CDR2 FQNNGV. The CDR3 sequence is CASSLARAKNIQYF. The CDR3 DNA reads TGTGCCAGCAGCTTAGCCCGGGCAAAAAACATTCAGTACTTC.

The sample holds a few counts of this clone. The chain has TRBV7-2 and TRBJ1-3; 7 bases are a match to TRBD1. Germline values: CDR1 SGHTA, CDR2 FQGNSA. The CDR3 spans 15 residues. V trimming: 5 bases; J trimming: 1 base; junction bases outside the gene matches: 5. The CDR3 DNA is TGTGCCAGCAGCCCCCAGACAGGGTCTGGAAACACCATATATTTT. Protein product: CASSPQTGSGNTIYF.

This chain joins TRBV28 and TRBJ2-7; D is unclear. V gave up 5 bases and J gave up 4 bases, with 9 bases separating them. This CDR3 is 12 amino acids long. CDR1 MDHEN and CDR2 SYDVKM come from the germline V gene. CDR3 nucleotides: TGTGCCAGCAGTCCCCGTATATACGAGCAGTACTTC. Protein product: CASSPRIYEQYF.

The CDR3 DNA is TGCGCCAGCAGCTTTTGGGTGGGGCAGGGGTCTTACGAGCAGTACTTC. Protein product: CASSFWVGQGSYEQYF. The chain links TRBV5-1 to TRBJ2-7; D is possibly TRBD1 (6 bases). Germline V gene data show CDR1 as SGHRS and CDR2 as YFSETQ. The length of the CDR3 is 16 residues. The germline V and J ends were trimmed by 2 bases and 4 bases, with 19 bases remaining between them.

The J gene is TRBJ1-1, the V gene TRBV27; D unresolved. V was shortened by 4 bases and J by 0 bases, with 9 bases between the two germline ends. This CDR3 is 14 amino acids long. Germline CDR1 reads MNHEY; CDR2 reads SMNVEV (reference sequence). The CDR3 nucleotides read TGTGCCAGCAGTTCGACGGGCCTGAACACTGAAGCTTTCTTT. This translates into CASSSTGLNTEAFF.